Following are 27 T cell receptor beta chains from one sample sequenced in a study of CD8 T cells in Susac syndrome. The RNA input was about 0.5 to 1 ug, and it was reverse transcribed with random hexamers. Using its own MiXCR run on the immunoSEQ multiplex PCR reads, TCRdb lists one record per CDR3 protein. The table has around 180,000 distinct CDR3 sequences, 90% to 95% seen once. Sequencing input: CD4+ T cells from PBMCs. The receptors originated from a human donor with multiple sclerosis.

This clonotype was observed a single time. V is TRBV7-6 and J is TRBJ2-5; 7 nucleotides agree with TRBD1. V gave up 1 base and J gave up 7 bases; unmatched junction bases: 9. This CDR3 contains 15 residues. Germline lookup yields CDR1 SGHVS and CDR2 FNYEAQ. The CDR3 loop reads CASSLGGAAGGTQYF. CDR3 DNA sequence: TGTGCCAGCAGCTTAGGAGGAGCGGCAGGGGGGACCCAGTACTTC.

The chain uses TRBV7-2 and TRBJ1-5, with D possibly being TRBD1 (5 bases). The CDR3 is made up of 15 amino acids. In germline, CDR1 is SGHTA, CDR2 FQGNSA. V lost 5 bases and J 2 bases, leaving 13 bases between the germline ends. As DNA, the CDR3 is TGTGCCAGCAGCGCATCCGGGACGGGCAATCAGCCCCAGCATTTT. It codes for CASSASGTGNQPQHF.

J is TRBJ2-6 and V is TRBV30; D might be TRBD1 (5 bases). The CDR3 length is 17 residues. The V end lost 3 bases, the J end lost 0 bases, and 15 bases lay between the germline ends. Germline V gene lookup returns CDR1 GTSNPN and CDR2 SVGIG (reference sequence). CDR3 sequence: CAWSSHRQSSGANVLTF. Here the CDR3 DNA reads TGTGCCTGGAGCTCCCACAGACAGAGCTCTGGGGCCAACGTCCTGACTTTC.

This chain links TRBV7-2 with TRBJ1-5; D gene ambiguous. This CDR3 contains 12 residues. Trimming shortened V by 6 bases and J by 5 bases, and 8 bases separated the two germline ends. Germline assignment: CDR1 SGHTA and CDR2 FQGNSA. DNA of the CDR3: TGTGCCAGCAGTAGCAGGTATCAGCCCCAGCATTTT. It specifies CASSSRYQPQHF.

This chain links TRBV28 with TRBJ2-1; 11 positions match TRBD2. Germline lookup yields CDR1 MDHEN and CDR2 SYDVKM. The CDR3 totals 15 residues. Germline trimming cut 7 bases from V and 3 bases from J; bases unmatched to any gene: 5. This CDR3 is CASIPGLADYNEQFF. CDR3 nucleotide sequence: TGTGCCAGCATACCGGGACTAGCGGACTACAATGAGCAGTTCTTC.

The CDR3: CASSKTGGISGANVLTF. CDR3 coding DNA: TGCGCCAGCAGCAAAACAGGGGGAATCTCTGGGGCCAACGTCCTGACTTTC. V gene TRBV4-3 combines with J gene TRBJ2-6, with TRBD1 matching 8 bases. The CDR3 contains 17 residues. Per germline, CDR1 LGHNA and CDR2 YSLEER. Trimming took 5 bases from V and 0 from J; bases not matched to a gene: 6.

The chain employs TRBV11-2 and TRBJ2-5, with TRBD2 identical over 10 bases. CDR3 size: 17 residues. Germline values: CDR1 SGHAT, CDR2 FQNNGV. V lost 5 bases, J lost 5 bases, and 14 bases stayed unmatched. CDR3 protein: CASSLSETSGIGETQYF. The CDR3 DNA sequence: TGTGCCAGCAGCCTATCCGAAACTAGCGGGATCGGGGAGACCCAGTACTTC.

In this sample, this clonotype turned up once. The gene calls are TRBV30 and TRBJ2-2, with unresolved D. Germline CDR1 and CDR2: GTSNPN and SVGIG (reference sequence). The CDR3 covers 14 residues. Trimming removed 3 bases from V and 2 bases from J, with 10 bases in between. For the CDR3, the DNA is TGTGCCTGGAGCCAAGGGCTTAACACCGGGGAGCTGTTTTTT. Translating it yields CAWSQGLNTGELFF.

The sample holds a few counts of this clonotype. The V call is TRBV6-1, the J call TRBJ2-1; D tentatively fits TRBD1 or TRBD2 (5 bases each). CDR3 length: 12 amino acids. The V gene's germline CDR1 is MNHNS and CDR2 SASEGT. V was clipped by 6 bases and J by 7 bases, with 10 bases between them. CDR3 protein: CASSDGGNEQFF. In nucleotides, the CDR3 is TGTGCCAGCAGCGATGGGGGTAATGAGCAGTTCTTC.

The rearrangement uses TRBV2 and TRBJ2-7; D is undetermined. Trimming pared 5 bases from V and 6 bases from J, leaving 14 bases between. CDR1 and CDR2 from the germline V gene are SNHLY and FYNNEI. The CDR3 spans 13 residues. This CDR3 is CASSYLPGGEQYF. As DNA, the CDR3 is TGTGCCAGCAGTTACTTACCAGGTGGCGAGCAGTACTTC.

The chain combines TRBV12-3 or TRBV12-4 with TRBJ2-1; D unresolved. The germline V and J ends were trimmed by 5 bases and 15 bases, with 20 bases remaining between them. CDR3 length: 13 amino acids. CDR3 nucleotide sequence: TGTGCCAGCAGTCCTCAGAAATTCGATTCGATGTTCTTC. This gives the protein CASSPQKFDSMFF.

This clonotype has a handful of counts. The chain has TRBV7-9 and TRBJ1-1, with 9 bases lining up with TRBD1. The trim removed 6 bases at V and 5 bases at J, leaving 10 bases unmatched. The CDR3 covers 15 residues. Germline assignment: CDR1 SEHNR and CDR2 FQNEAQ (reference sequence). For the CDR3, the DNA is TGTGCCAGCAGTTTTATACAGGGGGCTAGGACTGAAGCTTTCTTT. Amino acids: CASSFIQGARTEAFF. Combining the CDR3 with reference TRBV7-9 and TRBJ1-1 gives the whole variable domain DTGVSQNPRHKITKRGQNVTFRCDPISEHNRLYWYRQTLGQGPEFLTYFQNEAQLEKSRLLSDRFSAERPKGSFSTLEIQRTEQGDSAMYLCASSFIQGARTEAFFGQGTRLTVV.

J is TRBJ1-6 and V is TRBV12-3 or TRBV12-4; no firm D call. The CDR3 is made up of 16 amino acids. Deletions cut 7 bases from V and 4 bases from J, with 17 bases between. This CDR3 reads CASIKGPGGYNSPLHF. The CDR3 bases are TGTGCCAGCATAAAAGGTCCAGGCGGTTATAATTCACCCCTCCACTTT.

The V and J genes are TRBV7-9 and TRBJ2-1; 13 bases are shared with TRBD2. The CDR3 contains 17 residues. Losses at the gene ends were 2 bases for V and 0 bases for J; bases not matched to a gene: 1. Looked up from germline, CDR1 is SEHNR and CDR2 is FQNEAQ (reference sequence). The CDR3 sequence is CASSLTSGGVSYNEQFF. CDR3 nucleotide sequence: TGTGCCAGCAGCTTAACTAGCGGGGGGGTCTCCTACAATGAGCAGTTCTTC. The full variable domain, rest sourced from reference TRBV7-9 and TRBJ2-1, is DTGVSQNPRHKITKRGQNVTFRCDPISEHNRLYWYRQTLGQGPEFLTYFQNEAQLEKSRLLSDRFSAERPKGSFSTLEIQRTEQGDSAMYLCASSLTSGGVSYNEQFFGPGTRLTVL.

This clonotype was counted once. For the CDR3, the DNA is TGTGCCAGCAGCGTAGAAGGCTCCGAGGGACTAGCGGGAAACTACAATGAGCAGTTCTTC. Residues: CASSVEGSEGLAGNYNEQFF. The genes are TRBV9 and TRBJ2-1, with 13 bases aligning to TRBD2. Germline CDR1 SGDLS, CDR2 YYNGEE. The CDR3 is made up of 20 amino acids. V trimming: 0 bases; J trimming: 3 bases; junction bases outside the gene matches: 12. Full variable domain (remainder filled in from reference TRBV9 and TRBJ2-1): DSGVTQTPKHLITATGQRVTLRCSPRSGDLSVYWYQQSLDQGLQFLIQYYNGEERAKGNILERFSAQQFPDLHSELNLSSLELGDSALYFCASSVEGSEGLAGNYNEQFFGPGTRLTVL.

This sequence joins TRBV7-2 and TRBJ2-7, with D perhaps matching TRBD2 (6 bases). CDR3 length equals 15 residues. V shed 5 bases and J shed 1 base, with 15 bases lying between them. Germline loops: CDR1 SGHTA, CDR2 FQGNSA. Written as DNA, the CDR3 is TGTGCCAGCAGCCAATCCTCGGCGGGATCCTACGAGCAGTACTTC. Translating it yields CASSQSSAGSYEQYF. Full variable domain (remainder filled in from reference TRBV7-2 and TRBJ2-7): GAGVSQSPSNKVTEKGKDVELRCDPISGHTALYWYRQSLGQGLEFLIYFQGNSAPDKSGLPSDRFSAERTGGSVSTLTIQRTQQEDSAVYLCASSQSSAGSYEQYFGPGTRLTVT.

The sample holds one count of this clonotype. This chain uses TRBV10-2 with TRBJ2-7; D is undetermined. The germline CDR1 and CDR2 sequences are WSHSY and SAAADI. The CDR3 totals 11 residues. Trimming removed 4 bases at V and 6 bases at J, with 7 bases between. In DNA, the CDR3 is TGCGCCAGCAGTGTGACGGGCGAGCAGTACTTC. It encodes CASSVTGEQYF.

The rearrangement joins TRBV5-1 to TRBJ2-4; D remains ambiguous. CDR1 is SGHRS, CDR2 YFSETQ, per germline. The CDR3 is 16 residues long. V lost 1 base, J lost 5 bases, and 16 bases lay in between. The CDR3 here is CASSLSFGNRQNIQYF. The CDR3 DNA is TGCGCCAGCAGCTTGTCTTTTGGTAACAGACAAAACATTCAGTACTTC.

The CDR3 bases are TGTGCCAGCAGCTTGGCTGCCTCTGGAAACACCATATATTTT. Translation: CASSLAASGNTIYF. The rearrangement links TRBV7-9 to TRBJ1-3; no reliable D call. Germline V lookup: CDR1 SEHNR, CDR2 FQNEAQ (reference sequence). This CDR3 is 14 amino acids long. Trimming took 3 bases from V and 0 from J, leaving 6 bases between them.

The rearrangement links TRBV20-1 to TRBJ2-1, with 7 bases aligning to TRBD2. V dropped 5 bases and J dropped 4; count of bases not matched to a gene: 11. Germline CDR1 DFQATT, CDR2 SNEGSKA (reference sequence). This CDR3 has 15 amino acids. The CDR3 loop is CSAYPGAGEYNEQFF. DNA of the CDR3: TGCAGTGCTTACCCCGGTGCGGGGGAGTACAATGAGCAGTTCTTC.

This sequence joins TRBV19 and TRBJ1-1, with D unclear. V was pared by 3 bases and J by 4 bases, with 15 bases between. CDR3 length: 15 amino acids. CDR1 is LNHDA, CDR2 SQIVND, per germline (reference sequence). The CDR3 bases are TGTGCCAGTAGTATCCGACCCGAAGAAGGCACTGAAGCTTTCTTT. Amino acids: CASSIRPEEGTEAFF.

V usage is TRBV6-1 and J usage is TRBJ2-2, with 10 bases lining up with TRBD1. Trimming took 9 bases from V and 6 from J; bases not matched to a gene: 16. CDR1 and CDR2 (germline): MNHNS, SASEGT. The CDR3 sequence is 17 residues long. CDR3 in DNA: TGTGCCAGTCGCCCCGGGTGGGGACAGGGGACGTCCGGGGAGCTGTTTTTT. It yields the protein CASRPGWGQGTSGELFF.

The V call is TRBV30, the J call TRBJ2-1; D call uncertain. The CDR3 spans 12 residues. The V gene lost 1 base and the J gene lost 2 bases, with 3 bases spanning the gap. CDR1 is GTSNPN and CDR2 is SVGIG in the germline V gene (reference sequence). CDR3 region: CAWSATYNEQFF. The CDR3 nucleotides read TGTGCCTGGAGTGCCACCTACAATGAGCAGTTCTTC.

V and J are TRBV9 and TRBJ1-2; D unresolved. With 2 bases removed from V and 4 bases from J, the gap between germline ends came to 12 bases. The length of the CDR3 is 14 residues. Germline V gives CDR1 SGDLS, CDR2 YYNGEE. The CDR3 sequence: CASSVDQSTYGYTF. CDR3 sequence (DNA): TGTGCCAGCAGCGTGGACCAGTCTACCTATGGCTACACCTTC.

CDR3: CASSLEGLESEQYF. CDR3 nucleotide sequence: TGCGCCAGCAGCTTGGAAGGACTAGAATCCGAGCAGTACTTC. The chain joins TRBV5-1 to TRBJ2-7; 7 bases match TRBD2. Per germline, CDR1 SGHRS and CDR2 YFSETQ. With 0 bases clipped from V and 6 bases from J, the junction kept 6 bases outside the gene matches. CDR3 length: 14 residues.

The chain combines TRBV24-1 with TRBJ2-5; 7 bases match TRBD1. The ends lost 8 bases at V and 5 bases at J; junction bases unmatched: 7. The CDR3 loop spans 13 amino acids. CDR1 KGHDR and CDR2 SFDVKD come from the germline V gene. CDR3 sequence (DNA): TGTGCCACCAAAAAAGGGGGCCTGGAGACCCAGTACTTC. Residues: CATKKGGLETQYF.

The J gene is TRBJ2-1, the V gene TRBV6-5, with D possibly matching TRBD2 (6 bases). Germline V lookup: CDR1 MNHEY, CDR2 SVGAGI. The CDR3 runs to 19 residues. Trimming removed 2 bases at V and 2 bases at J, with 22 bases between. CDR3 DNA sequence: TGTGCCAGCAGTTACAAATCCCCTCGATTAGCGGCCACCTACAATGAGCAGTTCTTC. Translated, it gives CASSYKSPRLAATYNEQFF.